This T cell receptor beta chain emerged from a study of T cell responses to AZD1222 COVID-19 vaccine. This CDR3 has 17 residues. The germline gives CDR1 LGHDT, CDR2 YNNKEL (reference sequence). V was clipped by 0 bases and J by 7 bases, with 19 bases between them. This clone came up once. Antigen unknown. Study-level findings and limits: Reports say nearly half of spike-specific TCRs go after unmutated variant regions. Spike was spanned by vaccine-associated CD4 TCRs, with dominance at 160-218 and 743-854. Increases in Spike-specific TCR breadth and depth were seen after two AZD1222 doses.

The repertoire was sequenced with immunoSEQ multiplex PCR; TCRdb's copy has only in-frame clones and lacks some. The repertoire holds under 150,000 clones, with more than 65% as singletons. This receptor was identified in an adult who received the AZD1222 COVID-19 vaccine. The source material was peripheral blood, sampled 28 days after the second AZD1222 dose. The rearrangement uses TRBV3-1 (or the pseudogene TRBV3-2) and TRBJ1-5, with D unclear. The CDR3 nucleotides are TGTGCCAGCAGCCAAGAGAGGTTGATGGTTTTACTGCAGCCCCAGCATTTT. It codes for CASSQERLMVLLQPQHF.